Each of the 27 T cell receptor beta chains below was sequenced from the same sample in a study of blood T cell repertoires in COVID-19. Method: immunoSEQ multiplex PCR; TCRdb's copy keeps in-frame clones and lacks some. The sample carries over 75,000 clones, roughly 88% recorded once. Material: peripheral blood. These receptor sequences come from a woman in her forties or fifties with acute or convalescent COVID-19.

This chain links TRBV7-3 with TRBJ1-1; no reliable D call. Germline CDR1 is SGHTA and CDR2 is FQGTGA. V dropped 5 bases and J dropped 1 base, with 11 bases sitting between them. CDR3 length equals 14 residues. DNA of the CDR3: TGTGCCAGCAGCGCGTATAGTTCGAACACTGAAGCTTTCTTT. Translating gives CASSAYSSNTEAFF. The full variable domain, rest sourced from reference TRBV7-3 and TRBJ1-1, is GAGVSQTPSNKVTEKGKYVELRCDPISGHTALYWYRQSLGQGPEFLIYFQGTGAADDSGLPNDRFFAVRPEGSVSTLKIQRTERGDSAVYLCASSAYSSNTEAFFGQGTRLTVV.

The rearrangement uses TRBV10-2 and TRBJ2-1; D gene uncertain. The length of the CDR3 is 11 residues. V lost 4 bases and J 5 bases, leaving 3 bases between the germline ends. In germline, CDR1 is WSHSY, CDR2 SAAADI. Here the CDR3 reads CASSGHNEQFF. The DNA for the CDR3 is TGCGCCAGCAGTGGGCACAATGAGCAGTTCTTC.

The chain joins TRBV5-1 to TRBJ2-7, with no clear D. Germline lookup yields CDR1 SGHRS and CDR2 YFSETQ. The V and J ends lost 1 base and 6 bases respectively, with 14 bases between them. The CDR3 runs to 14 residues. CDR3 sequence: CASSLLFEALEQYF. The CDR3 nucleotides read TGCGCCAGCAGCTTGCTTTTTGAAGCCCTCGAGCAGTACTTC.

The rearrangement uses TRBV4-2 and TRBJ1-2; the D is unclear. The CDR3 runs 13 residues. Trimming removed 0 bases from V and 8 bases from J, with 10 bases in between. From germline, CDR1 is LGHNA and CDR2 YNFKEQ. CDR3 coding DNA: TGTGCCAGCAGCCAAGAGACAAGAACAGGCTACACCTTC. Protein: CASSQETRTGYTF.

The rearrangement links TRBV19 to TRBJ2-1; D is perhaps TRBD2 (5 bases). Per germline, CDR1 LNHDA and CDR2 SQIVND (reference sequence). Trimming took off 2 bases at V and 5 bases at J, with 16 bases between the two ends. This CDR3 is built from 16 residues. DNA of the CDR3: TGTGCCAGTAGTATATGGGCTTGGCGGGTCGACAATGAGCAGTTCTTC. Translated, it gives CASSIWAWRVDNEQFF.

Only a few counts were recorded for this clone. The CDR3 spells CATEGVSYGYTF. In DNA form, the CDR3 reads TGTGCCACCGAAGGGGTCTCCTATGGCTACACCTTC. The chain couples TRBV28 to TRBJ1-2; TRBD1 might be the D (5 bases). CDR1 is MDHEN, CDR2 SYDVKM, per germline. The V end lost 10 bases, the J end lost 4 bases, and 13 bases lay between the germline ends. The CDR3 length is 12 residues.

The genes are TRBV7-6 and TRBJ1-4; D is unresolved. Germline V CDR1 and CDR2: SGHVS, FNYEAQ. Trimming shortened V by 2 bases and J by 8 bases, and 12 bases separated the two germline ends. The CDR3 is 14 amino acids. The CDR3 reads CASSLLRTGEKLFF. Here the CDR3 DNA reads TGTGCCAGCAGCTTATTAAGGACGGGGGAAAAACTGTTTTTT.

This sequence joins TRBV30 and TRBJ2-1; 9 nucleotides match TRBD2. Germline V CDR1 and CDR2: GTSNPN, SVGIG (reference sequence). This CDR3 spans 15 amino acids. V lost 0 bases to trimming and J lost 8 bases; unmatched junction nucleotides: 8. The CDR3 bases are TGTGCCTGGAGTGTAAGTAGCGGGAGCGTCTATGAGCAGTTCTTC. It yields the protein CAWSVSSGSVYEQFF.

In DNA, the CDR3 is TGCGCCAGCAGCTTGGGAGGGGACAGGGTCGGTGAGCAGTACTTC. Protein product: CASSLGGDRVGEQYF. This sequence joins TRBV5-1 and TRBJ2-7; 9 nucleotides agree with TRBD1. This CDR3 comprises 15 residues. Germline V gene sequence: CDR1 SGHRS, CDR2 YFSETQ. The V and J ends lost 0 bases and 7 bases, in that order; junction bases with no gene match: 8. Based on the CDR3 plus reference TRBV5-1 and TRBJ2-7, the full variable domain is KAGVTQTPRYLIKTRGQQVTLSCSPISGHRSVSWYQQTPGQGLQFLFEYFSETQRNKGNFPGRFSGRQFSNSRSEMNVSTLELGDSALYLCASSLGGDRVGEQYFGPGTRLTVT.

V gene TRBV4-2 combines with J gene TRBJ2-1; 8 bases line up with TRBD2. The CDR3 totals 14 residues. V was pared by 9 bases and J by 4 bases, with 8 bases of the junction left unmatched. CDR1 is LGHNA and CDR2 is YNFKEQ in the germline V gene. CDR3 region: CASTTSDGYNEQFF. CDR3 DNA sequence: TGTGCCAGTACGACTAGCGACGGTTACAATGAGCAGTTCTTC.

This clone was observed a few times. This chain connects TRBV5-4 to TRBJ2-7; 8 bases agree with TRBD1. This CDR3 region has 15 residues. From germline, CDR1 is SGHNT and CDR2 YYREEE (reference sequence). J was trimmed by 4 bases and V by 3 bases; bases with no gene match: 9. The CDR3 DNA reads TGTGCCAGCAGCTCCTGGACAGGGCTTAGTTACGAGCAGTACTTC. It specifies CASSSWTGLSYEQYF. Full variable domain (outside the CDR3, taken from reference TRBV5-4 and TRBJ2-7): ETGVTQSPTHLIKTRGQQVTLRCSSQSGHNTVSWYQQALGQGPQFIFQYYREEENGRGNFPPRFSGLQFPNYSSELNVNALELDDSALYLCASSSWTGLSYEQYFGPGTRLTVT.

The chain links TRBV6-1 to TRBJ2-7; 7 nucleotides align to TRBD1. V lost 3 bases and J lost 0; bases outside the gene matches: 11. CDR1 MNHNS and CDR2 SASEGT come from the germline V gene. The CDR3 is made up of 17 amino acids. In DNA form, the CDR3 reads TGTGCCAGCAGTGATAGAGAGAGGGGGCCATTCTCCTACGAGCAGTACTTC. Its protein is CASSDRERGPFSYEQYF.

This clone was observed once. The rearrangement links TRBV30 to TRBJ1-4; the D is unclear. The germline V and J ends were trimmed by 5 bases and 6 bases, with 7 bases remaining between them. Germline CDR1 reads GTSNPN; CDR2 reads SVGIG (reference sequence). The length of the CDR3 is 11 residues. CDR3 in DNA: TGTGCCTGGGCAGAGGATGAAAAACTGTTTTTT. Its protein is CAWAEDEKLFF. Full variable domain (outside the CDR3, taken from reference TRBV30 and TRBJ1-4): SQTIHQWPATLVQPVGSPLSLECTVEGTSNPNLYWYRQAAGRGLQLLFYSVGIGQISSEVPQNLSASRPQDRQFILSSKKLLLSDSGFYLCAWAEDEKLFFGSGTQLSVL.

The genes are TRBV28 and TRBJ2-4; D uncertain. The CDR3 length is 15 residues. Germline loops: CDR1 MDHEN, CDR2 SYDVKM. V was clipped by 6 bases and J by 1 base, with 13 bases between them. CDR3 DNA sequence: TGTGCCAGCAGCGACGCCGGGTTTGCCAAAAACATTCAGTACTTC. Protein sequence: CASSDAGFAKNIQYF.

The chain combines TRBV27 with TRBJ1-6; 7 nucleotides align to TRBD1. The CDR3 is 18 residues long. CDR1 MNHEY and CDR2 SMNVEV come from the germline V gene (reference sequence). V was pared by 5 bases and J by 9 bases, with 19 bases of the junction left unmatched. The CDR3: CASSRGTALSTVGSPLHF. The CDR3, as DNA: TGTGCCAGCAGTCGCGGGACAGCCCTGAGTACCGTGGGTTCACCCCTCCACTTT.

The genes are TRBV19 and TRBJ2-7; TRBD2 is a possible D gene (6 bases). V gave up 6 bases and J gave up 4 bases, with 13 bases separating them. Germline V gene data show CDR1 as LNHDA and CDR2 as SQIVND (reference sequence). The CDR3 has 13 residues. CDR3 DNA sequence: TGTGCCAGTAGGGACGGGACTCGGTACGAGCAGTACTTC. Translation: CASRDGTRYEQYF.

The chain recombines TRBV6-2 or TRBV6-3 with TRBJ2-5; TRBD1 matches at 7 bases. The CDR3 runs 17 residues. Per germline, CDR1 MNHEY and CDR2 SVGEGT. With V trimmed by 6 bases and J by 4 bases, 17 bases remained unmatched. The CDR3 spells CASSKETGVALGETQYF. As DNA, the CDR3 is TGTGCCAGCAGCAAGGAAACAGGGGTGGCATTGGGAGAGACCCAGTACTTC.

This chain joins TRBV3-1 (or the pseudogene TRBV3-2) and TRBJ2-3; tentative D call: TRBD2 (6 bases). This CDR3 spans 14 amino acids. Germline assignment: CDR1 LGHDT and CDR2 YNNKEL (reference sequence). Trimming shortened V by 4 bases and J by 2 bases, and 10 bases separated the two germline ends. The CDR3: CASSRGLYTDTQYF. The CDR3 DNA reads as TGTGCCAGCAGCCGCGGACTATACACAGATACGCAGTATTTT.

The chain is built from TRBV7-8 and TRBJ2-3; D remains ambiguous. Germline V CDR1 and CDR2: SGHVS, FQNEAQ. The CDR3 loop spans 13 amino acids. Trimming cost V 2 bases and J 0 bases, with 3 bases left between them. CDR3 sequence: CASSLISTDTQYF. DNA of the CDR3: TGTGCCAGCAGCTTAATAAGCACAGATACGCAGTATTTT.

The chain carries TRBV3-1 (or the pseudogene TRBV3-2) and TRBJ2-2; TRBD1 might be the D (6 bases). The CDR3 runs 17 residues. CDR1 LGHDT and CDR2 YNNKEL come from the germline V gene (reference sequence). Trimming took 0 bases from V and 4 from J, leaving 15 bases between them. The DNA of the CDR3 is TGTGCCAGCAGCCAAGATCCCAGGGGCAGGGGCACCGGGGAGCTGTTTTTT. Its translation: CASSQDPRGRGTGELFF.

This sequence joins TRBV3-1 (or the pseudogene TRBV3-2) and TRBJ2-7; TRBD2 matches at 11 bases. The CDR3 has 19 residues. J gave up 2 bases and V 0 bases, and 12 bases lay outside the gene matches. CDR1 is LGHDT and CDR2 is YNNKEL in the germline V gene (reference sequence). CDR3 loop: CASSQDLTSGAPRPYEQYF. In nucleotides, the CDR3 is TGTGCCAGCAGCCAAGATTTGACTAGCGGGGCTCCCCGGCCCTACGAGCAGTACTTC.

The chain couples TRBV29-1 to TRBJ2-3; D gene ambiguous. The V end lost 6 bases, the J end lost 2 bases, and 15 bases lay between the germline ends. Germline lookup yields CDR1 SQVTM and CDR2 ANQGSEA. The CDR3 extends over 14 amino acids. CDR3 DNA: TGCAGCGTGAAGACTGTTGGGTCCACAGATACGCAGTATTTT. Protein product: CSVKTVGSTDTQYF.

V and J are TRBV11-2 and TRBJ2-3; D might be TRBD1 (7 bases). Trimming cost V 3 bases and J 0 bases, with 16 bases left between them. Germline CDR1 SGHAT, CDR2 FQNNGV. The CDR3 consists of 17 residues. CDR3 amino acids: CASSFRPGGLSTDTQYF. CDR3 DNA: TGTGCCAGCAGCTTCCGGCCAGGGGGGCTTAGCACAGATACGCAGTATTTT.

The CDR3 coding sequence is TGTGCCAGCAGCTCCGGCCGGGACACGTCTAACTATGGCTACACCTTC. Translating it yields CASSSGRDTSNYGYTF. V gene TRBV5-4 combines with J gene TRBJ1-2, with D perhaps matching TRBD1 (6 bases). Germline CDR1 is SGHNT and CDR2 is YYREEE (reference sequence). This CDR3 is 16 amino acids long. V dropped 3 bases and J dropped 0 bases, with 15 bases sitting between them. The whole variable domain, filled in from reference TRBV5-4 and TRBJ1-2, reads ETGVTQSPTHLIKTRGQQVTLRCSSQSGHNTVSWYQQALGQGPQFIFQYYREEENGRGNFPPRFSGLQFPNYSSELNVNALELDDSALYLCASSSGRDTSNYGYTFGSGTRLTVV.

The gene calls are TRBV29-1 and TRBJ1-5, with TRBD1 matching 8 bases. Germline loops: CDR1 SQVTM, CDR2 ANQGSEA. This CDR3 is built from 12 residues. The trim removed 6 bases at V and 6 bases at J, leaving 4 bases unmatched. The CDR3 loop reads CSVGQGTQPQHF. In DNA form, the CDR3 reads TGCAGCGTAGGACAGGGTACTCAGCCCCAGCATTTT.

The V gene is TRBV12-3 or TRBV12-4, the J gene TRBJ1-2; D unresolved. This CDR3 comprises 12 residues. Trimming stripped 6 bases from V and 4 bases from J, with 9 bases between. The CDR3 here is CASSLHSYGYTF. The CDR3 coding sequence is TGTGCCAGCAGCTTGCACAGCTATGGCTACACCTTC.

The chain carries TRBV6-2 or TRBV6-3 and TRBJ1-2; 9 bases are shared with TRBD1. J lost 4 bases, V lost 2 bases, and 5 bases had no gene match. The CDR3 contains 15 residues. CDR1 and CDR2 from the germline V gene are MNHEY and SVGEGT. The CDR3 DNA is TGTGCCAGCAGTTACGGACAGGGGTCGGGCTATGGCTACACCTTC. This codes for CASSYGQGSGYGYTF.